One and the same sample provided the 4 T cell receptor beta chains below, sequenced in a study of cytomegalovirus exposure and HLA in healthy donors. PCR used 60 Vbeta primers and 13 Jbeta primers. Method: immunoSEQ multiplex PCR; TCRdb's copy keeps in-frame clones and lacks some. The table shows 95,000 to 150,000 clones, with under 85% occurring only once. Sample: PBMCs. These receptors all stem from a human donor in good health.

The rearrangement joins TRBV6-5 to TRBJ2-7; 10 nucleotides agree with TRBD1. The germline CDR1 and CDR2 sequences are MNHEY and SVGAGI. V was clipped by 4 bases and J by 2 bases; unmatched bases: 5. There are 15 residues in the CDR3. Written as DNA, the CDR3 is TGTGCCAGCAGTTTTACCGGGACAGGGGCCTACGAGCAGTACTTC. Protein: CASSFTGTGAYEQYF.

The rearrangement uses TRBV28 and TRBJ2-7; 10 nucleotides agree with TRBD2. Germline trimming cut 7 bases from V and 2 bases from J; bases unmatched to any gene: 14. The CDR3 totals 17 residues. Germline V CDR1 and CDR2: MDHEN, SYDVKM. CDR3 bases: TGTGCCAGCACTGAACTAGCGGGAATAGGGAAGGCCTACGAGCAGTACTTC. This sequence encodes CASTELAGIGKAYEQYF.

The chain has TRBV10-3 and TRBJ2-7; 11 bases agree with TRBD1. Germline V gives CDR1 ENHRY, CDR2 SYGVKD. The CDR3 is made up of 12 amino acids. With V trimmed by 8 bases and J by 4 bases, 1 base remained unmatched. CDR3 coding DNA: TGTGCCATCGGACAGGGGGCTTACGAGCAGTACTTC. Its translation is CAIGQGAYEQYF.

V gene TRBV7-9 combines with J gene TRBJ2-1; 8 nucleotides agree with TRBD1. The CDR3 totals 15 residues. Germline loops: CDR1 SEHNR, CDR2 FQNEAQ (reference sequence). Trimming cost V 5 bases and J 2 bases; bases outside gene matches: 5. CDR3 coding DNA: TGTGCCAGCAGCCCAGGACAGGGCACCTACAATGAGCAGTTCTTC. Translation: CASSPGQGTYNEQFF.